A selection of T cell receptor beta chains follows, all from one sample in a study of shared clonotypes between healthy human individuals. The repertoire was sequenced with immunoSEQ multiplex PCR; TCRdb's copy has only in-frame clones and lacks some. Of 2 million to 2.5 million clones in the sample, nearly 97% were seen once. The source material was naive CD4+ T cells sorted from blood. These receptors were collected from a man younger than 30 in good health. Both conserved end residues are part of each CDR3. D genes are given only for firm matches. Clone size appears in some rows only: once, few, many, or a class for an expanded clone.

clone_size,d_call,v_call,j_call,cdr3_aa,cdr3_nt
.,TRBD2,TRBV11-2,TRBJ2-1,CASRAGKRGNNEQFF,TGTGCCAGCCGCGCCGGTAAGCGGGGGAATAATGAGCAGTTCTTC
.,.,TRBV6-5,TRBJ2-2,CASSYLSNTGELFF,TGTGCCAGCAGTTACCTCAGCAACACCGGGGAGCTGTTTTTT
.,TRBD1,TRBV10-3,TRBJ2-2,CAISEWTGFGELFF,TGTGCCATCAGTGAGTGGACAGGGTTCGGGGAGCTGTTTTTT
few,.,TRBV30,TRBJ1-5,CAWSVLGNQPQHF,TGTGCCTGGAGTGTGCTGGGGAATCAGCCCCAGCATTTT
.,TRBD1,TRBV29-1,TRBJ1-4,CSVIMTGGFEKLFF,TGCAGCGTTATAATGACAGGGGGCTTCGAAAAACTGTTTTTT
.,TRBD1,TRBV7-2,TRBJ2-3,CASTLYRGRADTQYF,TGTGCCAGCACCCTATACAGGGGGCGCGCAGATACGCAGTATTTT
.,.,TRBV5-1,TRBJ2-1,CASSRMDDPYNEQFF,TGCGCCAGCAGCCGGATGGACGACCCCTACAATGAGCAGTTCTTC
.,.,TRBV30,TRBJ1-2,CAWSGEVGYGYTF,TGTGCCTGGAGCGGTGAAGTAGGCTATGGCTACACCTTC
.,.,TRBV5-1,TRBJ2-5,CASSLLLQETQYF,TGCGCCAGCAGCTTGTTGCTACAAGAGACCCAGTACTTC
once,.,TRBV5-1,TRBJ2-1,CASSLDLREQFF,TGCGCCAGCAGCTTGGACCTGAGGGAGCAGTTCTTC
.,.,TRBV28,TRBJ2-7,CASSPRTAYEQYF,TGTGCCAGCAGTCCTAGGACAGCCTACGAGCAGTACTTC
.,TRBD1,TRBV6-1,TRBJ2-5,CASRRTGVETQYF,TGTGCCAGCAGAAGGACAGGGGTGGAGACCCAGTACTTC
few,.,TRBV7-2,TRBJ1-6,CASSLYNSPLHF,TGTGCCAGCAGCTTATATAATTCACCCCTCCACTTT
.,TRBD1,TRBV2,TRBJ1-5,CASTDQGARNQPQHF,TGTGCCAGCACCGACCAGGGGGCCCGCAATCAGCCCCAGCATTTT